Shown below are 31 T cell receptor beta chains from a single sample sequenced in a study of T cells in women clearing cervical HPV infection. Sequencing used immunoSEQ multiplex PCR; TCRdb keeps in-frame clones, though not all of them. The sample table includes 30,000 or so clones. Sequencing used blood buffy coat. The receptors stem from a woman aged 18 to 75 with a cervical HPV16 infection that either progressed to CIN3+ or cleared (not recorded which).

To note about this clone: The read falls 3 residues short of the CDR3 end, and the missing part is taken from the germline J gene. The chain links TRBV7-9 to TRBJ1-2; TRBD1 aligns across 9 bases. Germline CDR1 and CDR2: SEHNR and FQNEAQ (reference sequence). CDR3 length: 13 residues. The CDR3 sequence: CASSGQGYHDYTF. CDR3 DNA, as far as it was read: TGTGCCAGCTCCGGACAGGGGTACCACGAC.

A remark on this clone: The read terminates 3 residues ahead of where the CDR3 ends, so the germline J gene completes it. The chain has TRBV18 and TRBJ2-3; 7 bases are a match to TRBD1. CDR1 and CDR2 (germline): KGHSH, LQKENI. The CDR3 extends over 13 amino acids. CDR3: CASSRDRQETQYF. Incomplete CDR3 DNA: TGTGCCAGCTCACGGGACAGACAAGAGACG.

Of note for this clone: The CDR3 goes on 3 residues after the read ends, and that part is filled in from the germline J gene. The chain recombines TRBV20-1 with TRBJ2-7; TRBD2 matches at 8 bases. CDR1 and CDR2 from the germline V gene are DFQATT and SNEGSKA (reference sequence). J lost 0 bases, V lost 1 base, and 8 bases had no gene match. The CDR3 covers 16 residues. The sequenced CDR3 bases are TGCAGTGCTAGAGGAGTGGGCGGGGGGAGCTCCTACGAG. Encoded protein: CSARGVGGGSSYE. The CDR3 in its entirety is CSARGVGGGSSYEQYF.

Remarks on this clone: The CDR3 end falls 3 residues outside the read, so it is completed with the germline J gene. The chain recombines TRBV20-1 with TRBJ1-2, with 7 bases aligning to TRBD1. Trimming took 3 bases from V and 0 from J; bases not matched to a gene: 19. From germline, CDR1 is DFQATT and CDR2 SNEGSKA (reference sequence). This CDR3 region has 19 residues. Incomplete CDR3 DNA: TGCAGTGCTAGTAAGACTACCGGGACAGCCTACTTTCCTAACTATGGC. It yields the protein CSASKTTGTAYFPNYG. The full CDR3 sequence reads CSASKTTGTAYFPNYGYTF.

The CDR3 sequence: CASSTQSGTANYGYTF. CDR3 DNA (partial): TGTGCCAGTAGTACTCAATCCGGGACAGCCAACTATGGC. The chain combines TRBV19 with TRBJ1-2; 7 bases are shared with TRBD1. Read coverage stops 3 residues before the CDR3 terminus; the germline J gene supplies the remainder. CDR1 is LNHDA and CDR2 is SQIVND in the germline V gene (reference sequence). The ends lost 4 bases at V and 2 bases at J; junction bases unmatched: 10. The CDR3 totals 16 residues.

Remarks on this clone: The sequence runs out 3 residues before the end of the CDR3; the remainder is reconstructed from the germline J gene. This chain links TRBV20-1 with TRBJ2-7, with 10 bases fitting TRBD2. This CDR3 region has 14 residues. After removal of 0 bases from V and 3 bases from J, the junction contained 2 bases not matched to a gene. The germline V gene has CDR1 DFQATT and CDR2 SNEGSKA (reference sequence). The CDR3 DNA, read in part, is TGCAGTGCTAGAGATGTAGCGGGAGGCTACGAG. Amino acids: CSARDVAGGYE. In full, the CDR3 is CSARDVAGGYEQYF.

On this clone: The observed sequence ends 3 residues before the CDR3 terminus, with the missing tail filled in from the germline J gene. This sequence joins TRBV19 and TRBJ1-1; D is perhaps TRBD1 (5 bases). There are 14 residues in the CDR3. V lost 4 bases, J lost 6 bases, and 15 bases lay in between. Germline V gene sequence: CDR1 LNHDA, CDR2 SQIVND (reference sequence). The covered CDR3 bases are TGTGCCAGTAGTAGGGGGGTTAGTCCCCCTGAA. It codes for CASSRGVSPPE. The complete CDR3 sequence is CASSRGVSPPEAFF.

Turning to this clone: Read coverage stops 3 residues before the CDR3 terminus; the germline J gene supplies the remainder. V and J are TRBV20-1 and TRBJ2-7; possible D gene TRBD2, 6 bases. Trimming took off 7 bases at V and 0 bases at J, with 16 bases between the two ends. CDR1 and CDR2 (germline): DFQATT, SNEGSKA (reference sequence). The CDR3 is made up of 14 amino acids. The covered CDR3 bases are TGCAGTGTTACACGAGCGGGCAGCTCCTACGAG. Amino acid sequence: CSVTRAGSSYE. The whole CDR3 protein is CSVTRAGSSYEQYF.

Note on this clone: The observed sequence ends 3 residues before the CDR3 terminus, with the missing tail filled in from the germline J gene. The J gene is TRBJ1-4, the V gene TRBV6-2 or TRBV6-3; 8 bases align to TRBD1. The CDR3 covers 16 residues. Trimming at V came to 5 bases and at J to 5 bases, leaving 10 bases not matched to a gene. CDR1 is MNHEY, CDR2 SVGEGT, per germline. The CDR3 protein is CASSNAGGEGNEKLFF. The sequenced part of the CDR3 DNA is TGTGCCAGCAGTAACGCAGGGGGCGAGGGGAATGAAAAA.

Points on this clone: Sequencing ends 3 residues short of the CDR3 end; the germline J gene provides the rest. The V and J genes are TRBV19 and TRBJ2-1; 9 bases map to TRBD2. The germline gives CDR1 LNHDA, CDR2 SQIVND (reference sequence). The CDR3 has 17 amino acids. V lost 2 bases and J lost 2; bases outside the gene matches: 7. The chain's CDR3 is CASSIRKTSGAYNEQFF. The sequenced part of the CDR3 DNA is TGTGCCAGTAGTATACGAAAGACTAGCGGAGCCTACAATGAG.

The CDR3 is CASSPTGTEQFF. The DNA read from the CDR3 is TGTGCCAGCTCTCCGACAGGCACTGAG. The V call is TRBV18, the J call TRBJ2-1, with a weak D call TRBD1 (6 bases). The CDR3 end is not reached by the read, which stops 3 residues before it; the germline J gene fills it in. Germline CDR1 reads KGHSH; CDR2 reads LQKENI. The ends were cut back, 6 bases at V and 9 bases at J, with 12 bases in the middle. The CDR3 runs to 12 residues.

The CDR3 protein is CASSLFASGPSFYNEQFF. The sequenced part of the CDR3 DNA is TGTGCCAGCAGCTTATTCGCTAGCGGGCCTTCGTTTTACAATGAG. The chain recombines TRBV7-3 with TRBJ2-1, with 8 bases that match TRBD2. The sequence runs out 3 residues before the end of the CDR3; the remainder is reconstructed from the germline J gene. Germline V lookup: CDR1 SGHTA, CDR2 FQGTGA. The V gene end was trimmed by 2 bases and the J gene end by 4 bases; junction bases not matched to a gene: 13. This CDR3 region has 18 residues.

Regarding this clone: The sequence runs out 3 residues before the end of the CDR3; the remainder is reconstructed from the germline J gene. This rearrangement joins TRBV5-4 to TRBJ1-6; TRBD1 agrees at 7 bases. Trimming removed 1 base from V and 8 bases from J; junction bases left unmatched: 3. CDR1 and CDR2 (germline): SGHNT, YYREEE (reference sequence). This CDR3 has 14 amino acids. CDR3 DNA, as far as it was read: TGTGCCAGCAGCTTGAGCGACAGGGATTCACCC. This codes for CASSLSDRDSP. The full CDR3 protein reads CASSLSDRDSPLHF.

As concerns this clone: The read comes to an end 3 residues before the CDR3 does, leaving the germline J gene to fill in the end. The chain is built from TRBV30 and TRBJ2-5; 7 bases match TRBD1. Trimming at V came to 5 bases and at J to 4 bases, leaving 13 bases not matched to a gene. CDR3 length equals 15 residues. Looked up from germline, CDR1 is GTSNPN and CDR2 is SVGIG (reference sequence). Incomplete CDR3 DNA: TGTGCCTGGGGGGGACAGTCGTTGGCTGGAGAGACC. It translates to CAWGGQSLAGET. The whole CDR3 protein reads CAWGGQSLAGETQYF.

On this clone itself: The CDR3 extends 3 residues past the end of the read, so its final part is completed from the germline J gene. The chain uses TRBV27 and TRBJ2-7; tentative D call: TRBD2 (5 bases). This CDR3 contains 14 residues. Germline CDR1 is MNHEY and CDR2 is SMNVEV (reference sequence). Trimming stripped 5 bases from V and 2 bases from J, with 13 bases between. This chain's CDR3 is CASSPTGYTYEQYF. CDR3 DNA (partial): TGTGCCAGCAGTCCCACGGGGTACACCTACGAG.

A note on this clone: The CDR3 is cut off 3 residues early in the read; its end comes from the germline J gene. The rearrangement joins TRBV2 to TRBJ2-4; TRBD2 matches 9 bases. Per the germline V gene, CDR1 is SNHLY and CDR2 is FYNNEI. The CDR3 runs to 15 residues. CDR3 loop: CASSGWAGGRETQYF. The CDR3 bases that were read are TGTGCCAGCAGTGGTTGGGCGGGGGGGCGAGAGACT. The full variable domain, rest sourced from reference TRBV2 and TRBJ2-4, is EPEVTQTPSHQVTQMGQEVILRCVPISNHLYFYWYRQILGQKVEFLVSFYNNEISEKSEIFDDQFSVERPDGSNFTLKIRSTKLEDSAMYFCASSGWAGGRETQYFGAGTRLSVL.

A word on this clone: The CDR3 end is not reached by the read, which stops 3 residues before it; the germline J gene fills it in. The chain links TRBV7-8 to TRBJ1-2, with D perhaps matching TRBD1 (6 bases). CDR1 and CDR2 (germline): SGHVS, FQNEAQ. CDR3 length equals 14 residues. CDR3 residues: CASSSRGENYDYTF. CDR3 DNA, as far as it was read: TGTGCCAGCAGCTCCAGGGGAGAGAACTACGAC.

Comments on this clone: Coverage ceases 3 residues before the CDR3 finishes, and the germline J gene fills in the end. The chain carries TRBV7-2 and TRBJ1-4, with 9 bases aligning to TRBD1. CDR1 is SGHTA, CDR2 FQGNSA, per germline. The CDR3 covers 15 residues. Trimming at V came to 5 bases and at J to 7 bases, leaving 8 bases not matched to a gene. The DNA read from the CDR3 is TGTGCCAGCAGCCCTGACAGGGGGAGGGGTGAAAAA. Residues: CASSPDRGRGEK. The complete CDR3 sequence is CASSPDRGRGEKLFF.

A word on this clone: The CDR3 extends 3 residues past the end of the read, so its final part is completed from the germline J gene. The V call is TRBV25-1, the J call TRBJ2-5, with D perhaps matching TRBD2 (6 bases). The CDR3 is 17 residues long. CDR1 and CDR2 from the germline V gene are MGHDK and SYGVNS. Between the trimmed V and J ends, which lost 6 bases and 1 base, there was a span of 21 bases. Here the CDR3 reads CASSHATGRGSQETQYF. CDR3 DNA, as far as it was read: TGTGCCAGCAGCCACGCAACGGGTCGGGGGTCCCAAGAGACC.

Points on this clone: The CDR3 end is not reached by the read, which stops 3 residues before it; the germline J gene fills it in. V gene TRBV19 combines with J gene TRBJ1-2; no clear D. Germline V gene lookup returns CDR1 LNHDA and CDR2 SQIVND (reference sequence). The CDR3 length is 13 residues. V was trimmed by 1 base and J by 4 bases, leaving 7 bases between them. CDR3 sequence reads: CASSIAGSYGYTF. The covered CDR3 bases are TGTGCCAGTAGTATAGCGGGGAGCTATGGC.

In the case of this clone: The CDR3 goes on 3 residues after the read ends, and that part is filled in from the germline J gene. This chain links TRBV19 with TRBJ1-2, with TRBD1 as a possible D gene (6 bases). The V end lost 7 bases, the J end lost 6 bases, and 24 bases lay between the germline ends. The CDR3 has 16 residues. CDR1 is LNHDA and CDR2 is SQIVND in the germline V gene (reference sequence). The sequenced CDR3 bases are TGTGCCAGTAACAGGAGACCGGGAGGGGCAGGGGATGGC. Protein sequence: CASNRRPGGAGDG. The full CDR3 is CASNRRPGGAGDGYTF.

For this clone: Read sequence stops 3 residues before the CDR3 end, and the germline J gene provides the missing end. This rearrangement joins TRBV19 to TRBJ1-1, with 8 bases fitting TRBD1. The CDR3 runs to 17 residues. The trim removed 5 bases at V and 6 bases at J, leaving 17 bases unmatched. Germline loops: CDR1 LNHDA, CDR2 SQIVND (reference sequence). CDR3 DNA, as far as it was read: TGTGCCAGTAGTCCCCGGGACAGGAAAACACCCCTCCCTGAA. Protein product: CASSPRDRKTPLPE. The entire CDR3 sequence reads CASSPRDRKTPLPEAFF.

A note on this clone: Read sequence stops 3 residues before the CDR3 end, and the germline J gene provides the missing end. This chain links TRBV12-3 or TRBV12-4 with TRBJ2-1; a possible D gene is TRBD2 (5 bases). The CDR3 sequence is 14 residues long. The V end lost 8 bases, the J end lost 0 bases, and 11 bases lay between the germline ends. CDR3 loop: CASRISGSYNEQFF. CDR3 DNA (partial): TGTGCCAGCCGGATCAGCGGCTCCTACAATGAG.

The CDR3 sequence is CASSPTGQKNTEAFF. Partial CDR3 DNA: TGTGCCAGCTCACCAACGGGACAGAAGAACACTGAA. The V gene is TRBV18, the J gene TRBJ1-1, with 7 bases fitting TRBD1. The sequence runs out 3 residues before the end of the CDR3; the remainder is reconstructed from the germline J gene. V shed 2 bases and J 1 base; nucleotides not matched to a gene: 4. The CDR3 sequence is 15 residues long. CDR1 is KGHSH, CDR2 LQKENI, per germline.

On this clone itself: The read ends 3 residues early relative to the CDR3; the germline J gene fills the gap. This sequence joins TRBV7-9 and TRBJ1-2; no clear D gene. The CDR3 covers 15 residues. Germline V gene lookup returns CDR1 SEHNR and CDR2 FQNEAQ (reference sequence). The CDR3 loop is CASSLDGLIVAGYTF. Partial CDR3 DNA: TGTGCCAGCAGCTTAGATGGACTTATAGTAGCGGGC.

Of note for this clone: The CDR3 goes on 3 residues after the read ends, and that part is filled in from the germline J gene. This chain connects TRBV6-2 or TRBV6-3 to TRBJ1-1; D unclear. There are 15 residues in the CDR3. CDR1 is MNHEY and CDR2 is SVGEGT in the germline V gene. Trimming removed 7 bases from V and 6 bases from J, with 21 bases in between. The DNA read from the CDR3 is TGTGCCAGCAAGGGCCTTTATGGAAGTAGGTCTGAA. Translating gives CASKGLYGSRSE. The whole CDR3 sequence is CASKGLYGSRSEAFF.

As to this clone: The read halts 3 residues ahead of the CDR3 end, with the missing end drawn from the germline J gene. The chain links TRBV5-5 to TRBJ2-2, with TRBD1 matching over 9 bases. The CDR3 has 15 amino acids. J lost 2 bases, V lost 4 bases, and 3 bases had no gene match. Germline V gene sequence: CDR1 SGHKS, CDR2 YYEKEE (reference sequence). CDR3: CASSPGQGNTGELFF. CDR3 DNA, as far as it was read: TGTGCCAGCAGCCCGGGACAGGGTAACACCGGGGAG.

CDR3 bases read: TGTGCCAGCTCACCATCAAATCAGAACACTGAA. This sequence encodes CASSPSNQNTE. The CDR3, in full, reads CASSPSNQNTEAFF. The chain uses TRBV18 and TRBJ1-1, with unresolved D. The read finishes 3 residues shy of the CDR3 end, and the germline J gene is used to complete it. Trimming removed 2 bases from V and 1 base from J, with 8 bases in between. The CDR3 spans 14 residues. Looked up from germline, CDR1 is KGHSH and CDR2 is LQKENI.

About this clone: The read is 3 residues too short to cover the CDR3 end, so that end is filled in from the germline J gene. The V and J genes are TRBV2 and TRBJ2-3, with 7 bases that match TRBD2. The CDR3 contains 15 residues. Germline CDR1 and CDR2: SNHLY and FYNNEI. The part of the CDR3 DNA that was read is TGTGCCAGCAGTGATCGGGGGGACTTTGGTCAGCCG. It translates to CASSDRGDFGQP. The entire CDR3 reads CASSDRGDFGQPQYF. Filled out from reference TRBV2 and TRBJ2-3, the complete variable domain reads EPEVTQTPSHQVTQMGQEVILRCVPISNHLYFYWYRQILGQKVEFLVSFYNNEISEKSEIFDDQFSVERPDGSNFTLKIRSTKLEDSAMYFCASSDRGDFGQPQYFGPGTRLTVL.

Measured by frequency, this clone is medium-sized. The read terminates 3 residues before the CDR3 end, so the remaining end is supplied by the germline J gene. The V gene is TRBV19, the J gene TRBJ1-2; a possible D gene is TRBD1 (6 bases). The CDR3 extends over 15 amino acids. CDR1 LNHDA and CDR2 SQIVND come from the germline V gene (reference sequence). CDR3 DNA, as far as it was read: TGTGCCAGTAGTTGGAGGGACCGGGACATCAACGAC. Protein: CASSWRDRDIND. The whole CDR3 sequence is CASSWRDRDINDYTF. The entire variable domain, with the rest obtained from reference TRBV19 and TRBJ1-2, is as follows: DGGITQSPKYLFRKEGQNVTLSCEQNLNHDAMYWYRQDPGQGLRLIYYSQIVNDFQKGDIAEGYSVSREKKESFPLTVTSAQKNPTAFYLCASSWRDRDINDYTFGSGTRLTVV.

The CDR3 here is CASRQEGLAGSDYTF. The CDR3 DNA, read in part, is TGTGCCAGCAGGCAAGAGGGACTAGCGGGAAGTGAC. The chain has TRBV2 and TRBJ1-2, with D maybe TRBD1 (5 bases). The read is 3 residues too short to cover the CDR3 end, so that end is filled in from the germline J gene. The CDR3 covers 15 residues. Germline V gene lookup returns CDR1 SNHLY and CDR2 FYNNEI.